The sample holds a few counts of the clone carrying this T cell receptor (beta chain). Its specificity is unknown. V lost 4 bases, J lost 2 bases, and 9 bases lay in between. CDR1 and CDR2 from the germline V gene are MNHEY and SVGAGI. This CDR3 contains 13 residues. This sample was taken from a study of cytomegalovirus exposure and HLA in healthy donors. The study's findings and limits: Most TCR beta V segments were productive about 87% or about 30% of the time in an earlier analysis. Researchers had no immune exposure information except CMV serostatus available. In presence/absence analyses, roughly uniform sequencing depth across donors was assumed. TCR beta V- and J-gene trimming was later associated with a missense DCLRE1C variant.

Amplification used 60 Vbeta primers and 13 Jbeta primers. Assay: immunoSEQ multiplex PCR; the TCRdb copy retains only in-frame clones and omits some. Among some 240,000 clones listed, 78% were seen once. This chain joins TRBV6-5 and TRBJ2-7, with TRBD2 as a possible D gene (6 bases). The sequence was obtained from a male donor in good health and CMV-seronegative. Sequencing input: PBMCs. CDR3 sequence reads: CASSSGVAYEQYF. Here the CDR3 DNA reads TGTGCCAGCAGTTCGGGGGTGGCCTACGAGCAGTACTTC.